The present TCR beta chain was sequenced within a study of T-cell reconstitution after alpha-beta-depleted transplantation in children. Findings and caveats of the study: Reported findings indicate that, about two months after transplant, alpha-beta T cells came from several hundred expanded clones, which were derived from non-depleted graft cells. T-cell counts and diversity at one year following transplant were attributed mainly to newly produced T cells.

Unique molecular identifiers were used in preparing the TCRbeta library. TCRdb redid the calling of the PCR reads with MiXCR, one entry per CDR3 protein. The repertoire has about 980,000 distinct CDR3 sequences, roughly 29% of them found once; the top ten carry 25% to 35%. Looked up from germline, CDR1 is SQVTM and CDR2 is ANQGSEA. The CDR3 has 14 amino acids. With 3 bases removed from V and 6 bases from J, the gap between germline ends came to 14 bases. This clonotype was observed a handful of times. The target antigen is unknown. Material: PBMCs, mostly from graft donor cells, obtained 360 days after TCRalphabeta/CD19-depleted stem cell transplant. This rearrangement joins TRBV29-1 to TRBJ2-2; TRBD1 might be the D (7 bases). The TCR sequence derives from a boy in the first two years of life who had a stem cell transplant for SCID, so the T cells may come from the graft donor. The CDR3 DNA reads TGCAGCGTTGAGGGGCCAGGGGGGTCCGGGGAGCTGTTTTTT. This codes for CSVEGPGGSGELFF.